This T cell receptor (beta chain) came from a study of OX40 agonist ivuxolimab in advanced cancers. Study information: Ivuxolimab is a fully human IgG2 antibody that activates OX40 (CD134). Patients got intravenous ivuxolimab at 0.01 to 10 mg/kg every 2 weeks. The diagnoses of dose-escalation patients were hepatocellular carcinoma, melanoma, renal cell or head and neck cancer. Study-wide results and limits: The study found among the lowest clonal expansion in partial responders at 0.1-3.0 mg/kg.

Some clones are missing from TCRdb's copy, which holds only in-frame ones; the method was immunoSEQ multiplex PCR. The sample shows some 100,000 clones, 90% of them seen only once. About this clone itself: Its antigen is as yet unknown.

CDR3 length equals 14 residues. The germline V gene encodes CDR1 SGHRS and CDR2 YFSETQ. Trimming took 0 bases from V and 12 from J, leaving 18 bases between them. Sample: CD4+ or CD8+ T cells sorted from blood, taken in a trial of the OX40 agonist ivuxolimab. V usage is TRBV5-1 and J usage is TRBJ1-2; D uncertain. The source is an adult with an advanced solid tumor such as melanoma, head and neck, liver or kidney cancer. CDR3 sequence reads: CASSLASGNRGNTF. The CDR3 nucleotides read TGCGCCAGCAGCTTGGCCTCGGGAAACCGAGGGAACACCTTC. The full variable domain, rest sourced from reference TRBV5-1 and TRBJ1-2, is KAGVTQTPRYLIKTRGQQVTLSCSPISGHRSVSWYQQTPGQGLQFLFEYFSETQRNKGNFPGRFSGRQFSNSRSEMNVSTLELGDSALYLCASSLASGNRGNTFGSGTRLTVV.